This TCR beta chain was identified in a study of HIV-infected patients and healthy controls. Germline CDR1 is LNHDA and CDR2 is SQIVND (reference sequence). The CDR3 totals 15 residues. The V end was cut by 4 bases, the J end by 2 bases, with 15 bases between. TCRdb ran MiXCR on the 5' RACE reads and lists one entry per CDR3 protein. The top ten hold approximately 1.5% of the sample, which has 55,000 to 70,000 distinct CDR3 sequences, about 19% seen once. The chain carries TRBV19 and TRBJ2-7, with D unclear. The sequence was obtained from a human donor in good health. Sequencing was done on a sample of CD4+ T cells from blood. In DNA, the CDR3 is TGTGCCAGTAGTAGCGACCGAGCGAATCCCTACGAGCAGTACTTC. It encodes CASSSDRANPYEQYF.